This entry is about one TCR beta chain. Trimming removed 0 bases from V and 7 bases from J, with 16 bases in between. CDR1 SGHNT and CDR2 YYREEE come from the germline V gene (reference sequence). The CDR3 covers 15 residues. This record belongs to a study of T cell responses to AZD1222 COVID-19 vaccine. The data were produced by immunoSEQ multiplex PCR, yet TCRdb's version contains in-frame clones alone and is incomplete. The sample lists about 140,000 clones, more than 80% occurring once. The receptor was isolated from an adult in good health. Specimen: peripheral blood, collected on day 0 of AZD1222 vaccination. The gene calls are TRBV5-4 and TRBJ1-2; D not resolved. DNA for the CDR3: TGTGCCAGCAGCTTGGGCGGGGATGGTCGGCGTGGCTACACCTTC. Its translation: CASSLGGDGRRGYTF.